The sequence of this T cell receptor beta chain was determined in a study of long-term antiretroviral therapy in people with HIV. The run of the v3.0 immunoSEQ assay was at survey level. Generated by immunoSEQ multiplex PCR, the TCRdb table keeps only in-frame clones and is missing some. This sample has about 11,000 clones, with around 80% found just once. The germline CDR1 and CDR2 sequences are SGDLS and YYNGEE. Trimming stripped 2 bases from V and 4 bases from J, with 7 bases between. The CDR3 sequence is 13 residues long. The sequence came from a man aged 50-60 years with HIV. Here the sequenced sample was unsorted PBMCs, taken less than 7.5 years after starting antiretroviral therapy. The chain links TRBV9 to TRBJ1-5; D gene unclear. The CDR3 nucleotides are TGTGCCAGCAGCGTGGACGGGAATCAGCCCCAGCATTTT. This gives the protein CASSVDGNQPQHF.